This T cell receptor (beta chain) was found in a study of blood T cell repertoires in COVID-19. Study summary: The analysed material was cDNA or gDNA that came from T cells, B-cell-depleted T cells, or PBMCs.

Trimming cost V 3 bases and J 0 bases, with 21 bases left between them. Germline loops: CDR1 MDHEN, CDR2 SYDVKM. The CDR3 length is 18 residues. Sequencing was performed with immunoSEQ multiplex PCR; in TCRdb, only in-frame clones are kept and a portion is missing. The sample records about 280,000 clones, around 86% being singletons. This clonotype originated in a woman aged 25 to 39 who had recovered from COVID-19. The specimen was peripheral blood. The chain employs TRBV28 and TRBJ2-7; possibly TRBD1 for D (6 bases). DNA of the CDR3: TGTGCCAGCAGTTTTTCGTTCGCCCCGGACAGTAGCTCCTACGAGCAGTACTTC. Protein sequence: CASSFSFAPDSSSYEQYF.